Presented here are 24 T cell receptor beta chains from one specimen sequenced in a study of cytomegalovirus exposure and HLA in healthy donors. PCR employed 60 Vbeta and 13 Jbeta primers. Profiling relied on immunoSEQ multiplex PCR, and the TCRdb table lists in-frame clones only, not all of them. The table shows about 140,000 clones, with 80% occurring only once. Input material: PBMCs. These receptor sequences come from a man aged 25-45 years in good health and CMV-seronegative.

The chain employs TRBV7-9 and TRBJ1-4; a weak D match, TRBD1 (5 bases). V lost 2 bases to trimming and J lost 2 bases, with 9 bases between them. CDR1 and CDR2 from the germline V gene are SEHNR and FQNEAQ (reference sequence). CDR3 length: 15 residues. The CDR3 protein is CASSLTDTTNEKLFF. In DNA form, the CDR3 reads TGTGCCAGCAGCTTAACGGACACTACTAATGAAAAACTGTTTTTT. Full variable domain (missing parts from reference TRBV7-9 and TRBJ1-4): DTGVSQNPRHKITKRGQNVTFRCDPISEHNRLYWYRQTLGQGPEFLTYFQNEAQLEKSRLLSDRFSAERPKGSFSTLEIQRTEQGDSAMYLCASSLTDTTNEKLFFGSGTQLSVL.

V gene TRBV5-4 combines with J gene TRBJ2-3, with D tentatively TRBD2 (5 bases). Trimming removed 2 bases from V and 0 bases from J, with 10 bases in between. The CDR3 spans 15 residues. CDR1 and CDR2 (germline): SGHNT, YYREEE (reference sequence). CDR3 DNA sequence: TGTGCCAGCAGCTTTGGCGGGCCTAGCACAGATACGCAGTATTTT. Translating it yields CASSFGGPSTDTQYF.

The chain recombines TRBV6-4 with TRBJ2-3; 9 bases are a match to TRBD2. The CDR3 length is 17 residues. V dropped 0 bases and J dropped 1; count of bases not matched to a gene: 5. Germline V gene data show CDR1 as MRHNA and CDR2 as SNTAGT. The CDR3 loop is CASSDSGTSFGTDTQYF. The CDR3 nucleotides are TGTGCCAGCAGTGACTCTGGGACTAGCTTCGGCACAGATACGCAGTATTTT.

The CDR3 DNA sequence: TGTGCCAGCAGTGAGGAACTAGCGGGAGCCGTAGAGCAGTTCTTC. This translates into CASSEELAGAVEQFF. The rearrangement links TRBV2 to TRBJ2-1; 11 bases are a match to TRBD2. The CDR3 loop spans 15 amino acids. Germline trimming cut 3 bases from V and 10 bases from J; bases unmatched to any gene: 8. The germline CDR1 and CDR2 sequences are SNHLY and FYNNEI.

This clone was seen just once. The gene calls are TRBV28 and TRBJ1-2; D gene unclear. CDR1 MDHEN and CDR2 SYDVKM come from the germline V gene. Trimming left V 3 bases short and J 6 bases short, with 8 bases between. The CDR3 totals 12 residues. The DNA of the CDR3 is TGTGCCAGCAGTTTGTTAGAAAATGGCTACACCTTC. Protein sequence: CASSLLENGYTF.

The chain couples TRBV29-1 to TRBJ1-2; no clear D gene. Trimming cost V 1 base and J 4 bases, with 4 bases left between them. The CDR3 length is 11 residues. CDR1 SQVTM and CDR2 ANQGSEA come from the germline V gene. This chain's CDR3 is CSVEGIYGYTF. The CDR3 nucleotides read TGCAGCGTTGAAGGTATCTATGGCTACACCTTC.

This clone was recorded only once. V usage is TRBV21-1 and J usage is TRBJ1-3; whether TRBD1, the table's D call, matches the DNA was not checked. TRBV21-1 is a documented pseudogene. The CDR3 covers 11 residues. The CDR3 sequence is CASRGQNTIYF. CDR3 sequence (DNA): TGTGCCAGCAGGGGCCAAAACACCATATATTTT.

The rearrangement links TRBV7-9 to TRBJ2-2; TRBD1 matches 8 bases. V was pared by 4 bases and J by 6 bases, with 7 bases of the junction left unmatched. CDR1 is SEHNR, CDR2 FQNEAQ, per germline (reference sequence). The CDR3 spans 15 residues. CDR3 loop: CASSSDRAAPGELFF. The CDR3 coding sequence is TGTGCCAGCAGCTCGGACAGGGCGGCCCCCGGGGAGCTGTTTTTT. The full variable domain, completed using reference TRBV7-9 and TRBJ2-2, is DTGVSQNPRHKITKRGQNVTFRCDPISEHNRLYWYRQTLGQGPEFLTYFQNEAQLEKSRLLSDRFSAERPKGSFSTLEIQRTEQGDSAMYLCASSSDRAAPGELFFGEGSRLTVL.

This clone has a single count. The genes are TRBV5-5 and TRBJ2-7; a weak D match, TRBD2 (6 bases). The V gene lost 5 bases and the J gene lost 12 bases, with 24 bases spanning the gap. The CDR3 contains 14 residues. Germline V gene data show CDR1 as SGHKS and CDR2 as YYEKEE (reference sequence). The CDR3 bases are TGTGCCAGCAGTTCCGGAGGACTACTCACCGTAGGGTACTTC. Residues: CASSSGGLLTVGYF.

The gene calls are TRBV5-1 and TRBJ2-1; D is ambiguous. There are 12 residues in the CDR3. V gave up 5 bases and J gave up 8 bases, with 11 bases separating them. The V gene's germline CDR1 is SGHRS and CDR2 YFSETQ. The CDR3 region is CASRQPGYEQFF. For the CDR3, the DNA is TGCGCCAGCAGACAGCCCGGATATGAGCAGTTCTTC.

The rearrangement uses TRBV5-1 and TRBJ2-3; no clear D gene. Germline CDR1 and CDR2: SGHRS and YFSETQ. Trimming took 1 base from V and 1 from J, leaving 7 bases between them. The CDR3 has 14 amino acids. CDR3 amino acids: CASSLLARTDTQYF. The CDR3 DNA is TGCGCCAGCAGCTTGCTGGCTCGCACAGATACGCAGTATTTT.

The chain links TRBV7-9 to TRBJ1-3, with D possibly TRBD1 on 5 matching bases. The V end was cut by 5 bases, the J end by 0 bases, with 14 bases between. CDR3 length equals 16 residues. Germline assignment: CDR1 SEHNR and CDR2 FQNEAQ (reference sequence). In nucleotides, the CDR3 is TGTGCCAGCAGCCCTAAAGCGGGGCGCTCTGGAAACACCATATATTTT. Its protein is CASSPKAGRSGNTIYF.

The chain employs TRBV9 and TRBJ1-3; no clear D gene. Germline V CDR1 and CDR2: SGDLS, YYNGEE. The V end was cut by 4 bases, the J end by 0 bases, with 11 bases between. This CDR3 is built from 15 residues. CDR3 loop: CASSPGSNSGNTIYF. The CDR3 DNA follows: TGTGCCAGCAGCCCGGGGAGTAACTCTGGAAACACCATATATTTT.

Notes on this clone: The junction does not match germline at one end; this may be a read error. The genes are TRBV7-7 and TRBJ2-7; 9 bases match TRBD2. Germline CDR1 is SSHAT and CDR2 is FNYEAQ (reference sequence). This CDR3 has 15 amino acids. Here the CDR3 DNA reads TGTGCTAGCAGCTTGTCTAGCGGGGCAACCTACGAGCAGTACTTC. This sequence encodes CASSLSSGATYEQYF.

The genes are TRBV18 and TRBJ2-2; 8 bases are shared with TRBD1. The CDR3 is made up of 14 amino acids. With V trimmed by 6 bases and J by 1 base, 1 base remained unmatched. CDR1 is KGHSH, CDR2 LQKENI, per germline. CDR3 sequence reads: CASSGQGNTGELFF. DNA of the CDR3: TGTGCCAGCTCTGGACAGGGGAACACCGGGGAGCTGTTTTTT.

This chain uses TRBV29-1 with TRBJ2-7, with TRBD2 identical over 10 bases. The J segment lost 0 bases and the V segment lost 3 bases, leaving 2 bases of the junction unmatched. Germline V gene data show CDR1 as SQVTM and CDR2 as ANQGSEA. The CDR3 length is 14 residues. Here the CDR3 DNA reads TGCAGCGTTGACACTAGCGGGAACTCCTACGAGCAGTACTTC. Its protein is CSVDTSGNSYEQYF.

The CDR3 sequence is CASRGRGIPNQPQHF. The CDR3 bases are TGTGCCAGCAGGGGGAGAGGGATCCCCAATCAGCCCCAGCATTTT. The V call is TRBV28, the J call TRBJ1-5; no clear D gene. The V and J ends lost 6 bases and 3 bases respectively, with 15 bases between them. Germline-derived CDR1 and CDR2 are MDHEN and SYDVKM. This CDR3 region has 15 residues.

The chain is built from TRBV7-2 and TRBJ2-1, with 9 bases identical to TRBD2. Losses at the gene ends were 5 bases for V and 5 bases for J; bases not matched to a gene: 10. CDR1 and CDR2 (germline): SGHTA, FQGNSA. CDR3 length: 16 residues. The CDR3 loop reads CASSPPAGGPDNEQFF. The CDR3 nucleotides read TGTGCCAGCAGCCCACCCGCGGGAGGGCCAGACAATGAGCAGTTCTTC.

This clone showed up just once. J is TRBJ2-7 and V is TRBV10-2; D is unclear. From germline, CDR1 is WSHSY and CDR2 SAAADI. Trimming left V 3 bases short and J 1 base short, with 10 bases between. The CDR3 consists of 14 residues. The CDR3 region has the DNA TGCGCCAGCAGTGATGGTCAGGATTCCTACGAGCAGTACTTC. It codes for CASSDGQDSYEQYF.

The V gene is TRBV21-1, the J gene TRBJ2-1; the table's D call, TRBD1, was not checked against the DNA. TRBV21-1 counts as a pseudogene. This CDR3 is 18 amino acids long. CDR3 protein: CASSKCDRACIIHNEQFF. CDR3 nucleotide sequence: TGTGCCAGCAGCAAGTGTGACAGGGCATGTATAATCCACAATGAGCAGTTCTTC.

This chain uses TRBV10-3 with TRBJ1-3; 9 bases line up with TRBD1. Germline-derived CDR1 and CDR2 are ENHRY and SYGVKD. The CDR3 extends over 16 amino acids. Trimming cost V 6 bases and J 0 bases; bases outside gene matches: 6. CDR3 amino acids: CAIRPQGAHSGNTIYF. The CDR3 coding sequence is TGTGCCATCAGGCCACAGGGGGCCCACTCTGGAAACACCATATATTTT.

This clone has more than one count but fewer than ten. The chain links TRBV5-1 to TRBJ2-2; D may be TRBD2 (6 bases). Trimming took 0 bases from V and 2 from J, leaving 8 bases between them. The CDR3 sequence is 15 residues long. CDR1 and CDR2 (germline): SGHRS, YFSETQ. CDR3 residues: CASSLVGTNTGELFF. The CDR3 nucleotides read TGCGCCAGCAGCTTGGTGGGGACTAACACCGGGGAGCTGTTTTTT.

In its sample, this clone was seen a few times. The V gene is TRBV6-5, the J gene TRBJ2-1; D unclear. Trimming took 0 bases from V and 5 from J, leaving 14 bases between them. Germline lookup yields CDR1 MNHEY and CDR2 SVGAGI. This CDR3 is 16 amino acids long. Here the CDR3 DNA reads TGTGCCAGCAGTTACTCGGCGATCGGGTCCCACAATGAGCAGTTCTTC. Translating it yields CASSYSAIGSHNEQFF.

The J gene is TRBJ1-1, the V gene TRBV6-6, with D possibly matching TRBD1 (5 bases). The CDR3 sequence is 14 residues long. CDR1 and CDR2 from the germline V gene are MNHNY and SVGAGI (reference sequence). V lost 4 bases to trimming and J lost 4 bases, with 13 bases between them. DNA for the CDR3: TGTGCCAGCAGTTCTCAGGGATCGGGCACTGAAGCTTTCTTT. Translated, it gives CASSSQGSGTEAFF.